What follows are 8 T cell receptor beta chains derived from one specimen sequenced in a study of blood T cell repertoires in COVID-19. The method was immunoSEQ multiplex PCR; TCRdb's version includes in-frame clones alone and lacks a portion of them. The sample lists hundreds of thousands of clones; about 88% were seen once. Sequenced input: peripheral blood. All receptors come from a man aged 65 to 85 with acute or convalescent COVID-19.

This clone was detected once. The rearrangement uses TRBV29-1 and TRBJ2-3; 7 bases match TRBD2. Germline CDR1 reads SQVTM; CDR2 reads ANQGSEA. The CDR3 extends over 12 amino acids. Trimming cost V 6 bases and J 1 base; bases outside gene matches: 1. CDR3 loop: CSVTSGTDTQYF. The CDR3 DNA sequence: TGCAGCGTAACTAGCGGCACAGATACGCAGTATTTT.

This sequence joins TRBV5-5 and TRBJ2-1; D is uncertain. The length of the CDR3 is 13 residues. V was trimmed by 2 bases and J by 6 bases, leaving 9 bases between them. The germline CDR1 and CDR2 sequences are SGHKS and YYEKEE (reference sequence). CDR3 DNA: TGTGCCAGCAGCTTTGGCGGTCTCAATGAGCAGTTCTTC. It is translated as CASSFGGLNEQFF.

The J gene is TRBJ1-2, the V gene TRBV2, with D possibly matching TRBD1 (6 bases). Trimming pared 7 bases from V and 8 bases from J, leaving 17 bases between. The CDR3 has 13 amino acids. The germline gives CDR1 SNHLY, CDR2 FYNNEI. CDR3 sequence (DNA): TGTGCCAGCACCGAGGGGGGGAGCGCCGGCTACACCTTC. This translates into CASTEGGSAGYTF.

The V call is TRBV6-5, the J call TRBJ2-5; D may be TRBD2 (5 bases). With 6 bases removed from V and 2 bases from J, the gap between germline ends came to 13 bases. Germline CDR1 and CDR2: MNHEY and SVGAGI. The CDR3 is 14 residues long. The CDR3 DNA reads as TGTGCCAGCAGAGGTGGGTCGGGACAAGAGACCCAGTACTTC. Protein product: CASRGGSGQETQYF.

A few counts support this clone. This sequence joins TRBV30 and TRBJ2-2; the D gene is possibly TRBD1 (5 bases). The length of the CDR3 is 12 residues. V lost 4 bases, J lost 7 bases, and 10 bases lay in between. Germline CDR1 GTSNPN, CDR2 SVGIG (reference sequence). CDR3 DNA sequence: TGTGCCTGGACCACAGGTCTCGGGGAGCTGTTTTTT. Protein sequence: CAWTTGLGELFF.

The J gene is TRBJ2-4, the V gene TRBV7-2; TRBD2 matches 7 bases. CDR1 is SGHTA and CDR2 is FQGNSA in the germline V gene. V lost 6 bases, J lost 7 bases, and 12 bases stayed unmatched. This CDR3 spans 15 amino acids. Here the CDR3 reads CASRTSAGAVNIQYF. The CDR3 coding sequence is TGTGCCAGCAGAACTTCGGCGGGAGCGGTGAACATTCAGTACTTC.

The genes are TRBV9 and TRBJ2-1, with 13 bases aligning to TRBD2. Germline-derived CDR1 and CDR2 are SGDLS and YYNGEE. The trim removed 4 bases at V and 8 bases at J, leaving 15 bases unmatched. This CDR3 has 18 amino acids. The CDR3 region has the DNA TGTGCCAGCAGCCCCACCTTTACTAGCGGGGGGGGGTTCGATGAGCAGTTCTTC. It codes for CASSPTFTSGGGFDEQFF.

The genes are TRBV4-2 and TRBJ2-1, with 14 positions matching TRBD2. This CDR3 is 16 amino acids long. V was pared by 2 bases and J by 8 bases, with 5 bases of the junction left unmatched. Germline CDR1 LGHNA, CDR2 YNFKEQ. CDR3 protein: CASSQPEGLAGDEQFF. CDR3 DNA sequence: TGTGCCAGCAGCCAACCTGAGGGACTAGCGGGGGATGAGCAGTTCTTC.